This record covers a single T cell receptor (beta chain). Its antigen is not identified. This specimen belongs to a study of radiotherapy plus CTLA-4 blockade in lung cancer. Regarding the study as a whole: Early clone dynamics of blood T cells, plus interferon-beta, reportedly predicted response best. Expansion in blood of tumor-derived TCR clones was seen after radiotherapy plus ipilimumab.

Chemo-refractory metastatic non-small-cell lung cancer patients were treated with focal radiation plus CTLA-4 blockade with ipilimumab. Clones were sequenced by immunoSEQ multiplex PCR, and TCRdb holds only the in-frame ones, with some missing. There are fewer than 55,000 clones in the sample; roughly three quarters occur only once, and under 3% lies in the top ten. The V end lost 1 base, the J end lost 6 bases, and 15 bases lay between the germline ends. This CDR3 has 15 amino acids. Germline CDR1 and CDR2: LGHNA and YSLEER. This chain connects TRBV4-3 to TRBJ1-1; D is ambiguous. The material sequenced was peripheral blood, taken from a patient treated with radiotherapy plus ipilimumab. The clonotype comes from a human donor with non-small cell lung cancer whose response to radiotherapy plus ipilimumab could not be evaluated. CDR3 nucleotide sequence: TGCGCCAGCAGCCAAGGGACCGGGGATAGAGCTGAAGCTTTCTTT. This codes for CASSQGTGDRAEAFF.